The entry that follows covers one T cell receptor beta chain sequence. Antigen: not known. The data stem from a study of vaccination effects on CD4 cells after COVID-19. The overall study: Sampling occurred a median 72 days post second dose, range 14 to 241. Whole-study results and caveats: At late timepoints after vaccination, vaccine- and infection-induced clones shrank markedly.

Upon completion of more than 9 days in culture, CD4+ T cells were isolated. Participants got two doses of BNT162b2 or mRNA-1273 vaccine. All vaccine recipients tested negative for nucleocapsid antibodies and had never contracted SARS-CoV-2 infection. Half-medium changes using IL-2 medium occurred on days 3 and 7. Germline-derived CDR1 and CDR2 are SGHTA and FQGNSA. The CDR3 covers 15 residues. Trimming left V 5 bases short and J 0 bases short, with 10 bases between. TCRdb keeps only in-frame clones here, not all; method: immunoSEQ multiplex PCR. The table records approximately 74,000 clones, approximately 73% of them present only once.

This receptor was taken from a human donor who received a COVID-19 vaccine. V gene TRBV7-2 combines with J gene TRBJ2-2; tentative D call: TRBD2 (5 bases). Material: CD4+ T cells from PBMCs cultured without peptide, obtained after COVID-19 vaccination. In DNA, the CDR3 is TGTGCCAGCAGCGCGCAGACTACGAACACCGGGGAGCTGTTTTTT. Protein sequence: CASSAQTTNTGELFF.